The 20 T cell receptor beta chains reported below all come from one sample, sequenced in a study of T-cell reconstitution after alpha-beta-depleted transplantation in children. For TCRbeta, the library was prepared with unique molecular identifiers. TCRdb reanalysed the PCR reads using MiXCR and keeps one entry per CDR3 protein. The sample records roughly 100,000 distinct CDR3 sequences, roughly 8.3% being singletons. Sequences were derived from PBMCs from the stem cell graft donor, sampled from the stem cell graft. All receptors derive from a human donor who donated a stem cell graft to a child with congenital amegakaryocytic thrombocytopenia.

The V gene is TRBV20-1, the J gene TRBJ2-3; D might be TRBD1 (6 bases). The CDR3 sequence is 14 residues long. Germline values: CDR1 DFQATT, CDR2 SNEGSKA (reference sequence). Trimming cost V 6 bases and J 5 bases, with 18 bases left between them. The CDR3, as DNA: TGCAGTGCGCAGATGAACAGGGCTGGAGATACGCAGTATTTT. It specifies CSAQMNRAGDTQYF.

There are many counts of this clonotype. J is TRBJ2-1 and V is TRBV7-8, with D tentatively TRBD2 (6 bases). V lost 5 bases and J lost 4, with 12 bases in between. Germline CDR1 is SGHVS and CDR2 is FQNEAQ. The CDR3 is 14 amino acids. The CDR3 is CASSRLGFYNEQFF. The CDR3 DNA reads as TGTGCCAGCAGCAGACTAGGGTTTTACAATGAGCAGTTCTTC.

This clonotype was recorded at least ten times. The chain joins TRBV10-3 to TRBJ1-5; D is uncertain. This CDR3 has 15 amino acids. Germline assignment: CDR1 ENHRY and CDR2 SYGVKD. V was pared by 0 bases and J by 11 bases, with 17 bases between. Here the CDR3 DNA reads TGTGCCATCAGTGAGTCGATAGTAGCAAAAAGGGCCCAGCATTTT. It specifies CAISESIVAKRAQHF.

This clonotype was seen at least ten times. The chain has TRBV20-1 and TRBJ2-3; D remains ambiguous. V was clipped by 3 bases and J by 4 bases, with 17 bases between them. Germline CDR1 DFQATT, CDR2 SNEGSKA (reference sequence). CDR3 length: 15 residues. The CDR3 loop reads CSASMGWSLADTQYF. CDR3 coding DNA: TGCAGTGCTAGTATGGGTTGGTCCCTTGCAGATACGCAGTATTTT.

This clonotype has a count of ten or more. V gene TRBV4-1 combines with J gene TRBJ2-1; D perhaps matches TRBD1 (6 bases). The CDR3 is 14 amino acids. Germline CDR1 is MGHRA and CDR2 is YSYEKL. V lost 4 bases and J 4 bases, leaving 11 bases between the germline ends. The CDR3 spells CASSRSDRYNEQFF. Written as DNA, the CDR3 is TGCGCCAGCAGCCGCAGCGACAGGTACAATGAGCAGTTCTTC.

This clonotype was seen a few times. This clone may be a read error of a much larger clone one base away. The V and J genes are TRBV7-9 and TRBJ2-7; D is undetermined. CDR3 size: 13 residues. The germline CDR1 and CDR2 sequences are SEHNR and FQNEAQ (reference sequence). The V end lost 3 bases, the J end lost 6 bases, and 12 bases lay between the germline ends. CDR3 residues: CASSFGLNCEQYF. The CDR3 nucleotides read TGTGCCAGCAGCTTTGGGCTAAACTGCGAGCAGTACTTC.

This clonotype was found many times. The gene calls are TRBV6-1 and TRBJ1-1; TRBD1 might be the D (6 bases). CDR3 length: 14 amino acids. V lost 4 bases and J lost 13, with 22 bases in between. Per germline, CDR1 MNHNS and CDR2 SASEGT. The CDR3, as DNA: TGTGCCAGCAGTGCCCTAACCTACAGGGACGGATTTTTCTTT. This sequence encodes CASSALTYRDGFFF.

This clonotype was recorded at least ten times. At one of its ends the junction is not consistent with the germline gene, which may arise from a read error. This chain joins TRBV7-9 and TRBJ2-7, with 9 bases aligning to TRBD1. Germline-derived CDR1 and CDR2 are SEHNR and FQNEAQ (reference sequence). The length of the CDR3 is 11 residues. The CDR3 DNA follows: TGTGCCAGCAGTCGTACAGGGGGCCCTGAGTTC. Its protein product is CASSRTGGPEF. Supplemented by reference TRBV7-9 and TRBJ2-7, the full variable domain reads DTGVSQNPRHKITKRGQNVTFRCDPISEHNRLYWYRQTLGQGPEFLTYFQNEAQLEKSRLLSDRFSAERPKGSFSTLEIQRTEQGDSAMYLCASSRTGGPEFGPGTRLTVT.

This clonotype has a count of ten or more. This chain uses TRBV11-2 with TRBJ2-3; TRBD2 matches at 16 bases. Germline CDR1 is SGHAT and CDR2 is FQNNGV. The CDR3 totals 19 residues. J was trimmed by 0 bases and V by 4 bases; bases with no gene match: 7. The CDR3 loop is CASSSTGTSGRASTDTQYF. CDR3 bases: TGTGCCAGCAGCTCCACGGGGACTAGCGGGAGGGCTAGCACAGATACGCAGTATTTT. Supplemented by reference TRBV11-2 and TRBJ2-3, the full variable domain reads EAGVAQSPRYKIIEKRQSVAFWCNPISGHATLYWYQQILGQGPKLLIQFQNNGVVDDSQLPKDRFSAERLKGVDSTLKIQPAKLEDSAVYLCASSSTGTSGRASTDTQYFGPGTRLTVL.

This clonotype has ten or more counts. The rearrangement links TRBV10-3 to TRBJ2-1; D unresolved. The length of the CDR3 is 17 residues. Germline loops: CDR1 ENHRY, CDR2 SYGVKD. Trimming pared 2 bases from V and 0 bases from J, leaving 14 bases between. For the CDR3, the DNA is TGTGCCATCAGTGAGGCCCCCAACTCGGGCTCCTACAATGAGCAGTTCTTC. Encoded protein: CAISEAPNSGSYNEQFF.

There are a few counts of this clonotype. The chain links TRBV20-1 to TRBJ2-3; D may be TRBD1 or TRBD2 (7 bases each). CDR3 size: 14 residues. Germline V gives CDR1 DFQATT, CDR2 SNEGSKA (reference sequence). V was clipped by 6 bases and J by 8 bases, with 21 bases between them. The CDR3 region has the DNA TGCAGTGCGGACCAGGGAGGGGGCGGGGGTACGCAGTATTTT. Translation: CSADQGGGGGTQYF.

This clonotype has a handful of counts. The J gene is TRBJ1-5, the V gene TRBV5-5; D gene unclear. CDR1 is SGHKS, CDR2 YYEKEE, per germline (reference sequence). CDR3 length: 14 residues. Trimming removed 3 bases at V and 5 bases at J, with 12 bases between. DNA for the CDR3: TGTGCCAGCAGCTCATCGGACCGTGATCAGCCCCAGCATTTT. Residues: CASSSSDRDQPQHF.

This clonotype was detected many times. The chain uses TRBV29-1 and TRBJ2-3; 7 nucleotides line up with TRBD1. The CDR3 runs 14 residues. V shed 7 bases and J 6 bases; nucleotides not matched to a gene: 13. CDR1 is SQVTM, CDR2 ANQGSEA, per germline. The CDR3 sequence is CSGTRQGMRDTQYF. For the CDR3, the DNA is TGCAGCGGAACACGACAGGGAATGCGGGATACGCAGTATTTT.

This clonotype was detected many times. The chain uses TRBV2 and TRBJ2-1; D call uncertain. This CDR3 is built from 14 residues. CDR1 and CDR2 from the germline V gene are SNHLY and FYNNEI. Trimming pared 8 bases from V and 1 base from J, leaving 12 bases between. As DNA, the CDR3 is TGTGCCAGCGGGAATAGGCGGTCCTACAATGAGCAGTTCTTC. Its translation is CASGNRRSYNEQFF.

The J gene is TRBJ2-5, the V gene TRBV14, with a weak D call TRBD1 (6 bases). CDR3 size: 15 residues. V was cut by 2 bases and J by 1 base, with 11 bases left in between. Per the germline V gene, CDR1 is SGHDN and CDR2 is FVKESK. CDR3 in DNA: TGTGCCAGCAGCCAATTACGGACAGCCCAAGAGACCCAGTACTTC. The encoded protein is CASSQLRTAQETQYF.

This clonotype was seen many times. V usage is TRBV5-1 and J usage is TRBJ2-1, with TRBD1 matching over 9 bases. This CDR3 is 15 amino acids long. The germline CDR1 and CDR2 sequences are SGHRS and YFSETQ. V was pared by 4 bases and J by 8 bases, with 10 bases of the junction left unmatched. The CDR3 coding sequence is TGCGCCAGCAGCCCGGGGACAGGGCCCGGCGATGAGCAGTTCTTC. Translating gives CASSPGTGPGDEQFF.

This clonotype has at least ten counts. The V gene is TRBV5-1, the J gene TRBJ2-2; D is perhaps TRBD2 (5 bases). Looked up from germline, CDR1 is SGHRS and CDR2 is YFSETQ. V was trimmed by 4 bases and J by 6 bases, leaving 13 bases between them. The CDR3 has 14 amino acids. CDR3 region: CASSTSLDAGELFF. CDR3 coding DNA: TGCGCCAGCAGCACCTCACTAGACGCCGGGGAGCTGTTTTTT.

This clonotype was counted ten times or more. The chain carries TRBV24-1 and TRBJ1-5; TRBD1 might be the D (5 bases). This CDR3 is built from 13 residues. Trimming removed 5 bases at V and 7 bases at J, with 11 bases between. In germline, CDR1 is KGHDR, CDR2 SFDVKD. The CDR3 region is CATSASGGQPQHF. CDR3 bases: TGTGCCACCAGTGCCTCGGGGGGACAGCCCCAGCATTTT.

This clonotype came up many times. The CDR3 loop is CASSDQGYEQYF. The CDR3 DNA follows: TGTGCCAGCAGCGACCAGGGGTACGAGCAGTACTTC. The rearrangement links TRBV9 to TRBJ2-7, with a tentative D call TRBD1 (6 bases). Trimming shortened V by 3 bases and J by 4 bases, and 8 bases separated the two germline ends. Germline CDR1 is SGDLS and CDR2 is YYNGEE. This CDR3 comprises 12 residues. Filled out from reference TRBV9 and TRBJ2-7, the complete variable domain reads DSGVTQTPKHLITATGQRVTLRCSPRSGDLSVYWYQQSLDQGLQFLIQYYNGEERAKGNILERFSAQQFPDLHSELNLSSLELGDSALYFCASSDQGYEQYFGPGTRLTVT.

The gene calls are TRBV12-3 or TRBV12-4 and TRBJ2-7; 7 positions match TRBD1. This CDR3 has 14 residues. J gave up 2 bases and V 3 bases, and 4 bases lay outside the gene matches. CDR3 sequence: CASSLGQRTYEQYF. DNA for the CDR3: TGTGCCAGCAGTTTGGGACAGCGAACCTACGAGCAGTACTTC.